This TCR beta chain came from a study of OX40 agonist ivuxolimab in advanced cancers. As for this clone: Its antigen is not known. An end of the junction differs from the germline gene, which may be a read error.

Study results and caveats: At 0.1 to 3.0 mg/kg and by week 6, CD4+ and CD8+ T cells in the blood had expanded clonally.

Patients with autoimmune history or systemic immunosuppression were excluded. TCRdb's table, derived via immunoSEQ multiplex PCR, lists solely in-frame clones and lacks some. The data contain 15,000 to 20,000 clones, 65% to 90% of them singletons. Per germline, CDR1 MNHEY and CDR2 SVGAGI. This CDR3 comprises 15 residues. The chain carries TRBV6-5 and TRBJ2-1; D possibly uses TRBD1 or TRBD2 (5 bases each). This specimen consisted of CD4+ or CD8+ T cells sorted from blood, obtained in a trial of the OX40 agonist ivuxolimab. This sequence originates from an adult with an advanced solid tumor such as melanoma, head and neck, liver or kidney cancer. The CDR3 region is CATQPGRTSCNEQFF. Here the CDR3 DNA reads TGTGCCACCCAACCGGGGCGGACCTCCTGCAATGAGCAGTTCTTC.